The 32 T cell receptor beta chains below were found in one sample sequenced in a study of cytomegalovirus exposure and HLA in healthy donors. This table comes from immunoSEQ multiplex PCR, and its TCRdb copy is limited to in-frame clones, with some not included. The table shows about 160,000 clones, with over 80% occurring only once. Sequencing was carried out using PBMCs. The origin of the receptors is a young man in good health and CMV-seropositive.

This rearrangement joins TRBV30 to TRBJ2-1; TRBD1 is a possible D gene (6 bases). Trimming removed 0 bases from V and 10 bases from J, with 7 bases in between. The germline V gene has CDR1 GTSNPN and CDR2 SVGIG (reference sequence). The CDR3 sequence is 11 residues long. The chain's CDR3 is CAWSVQGEQFF. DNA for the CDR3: TGTGCCTGGAGTGTACAGGGAGAGCAGTTCTTC. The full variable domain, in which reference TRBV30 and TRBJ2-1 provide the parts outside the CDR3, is SQTIHQWPATLVQPVGSPLSLECTVEGTSNPNLYWYRQAAGRGLQLLFYSVGIGQISSEVPQNLSASRPQDRQFILSSKKLLLSDSGFYLCAWSVQGEQFFGPGTRLTVL.

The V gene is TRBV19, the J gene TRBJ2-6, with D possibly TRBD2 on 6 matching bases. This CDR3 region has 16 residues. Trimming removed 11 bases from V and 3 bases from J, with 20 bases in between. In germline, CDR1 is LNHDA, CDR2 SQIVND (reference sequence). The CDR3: CASVHRGLSGANVLTF. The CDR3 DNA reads TGTGCCTCAGTGCATCGGGGGTTAAGTGGGGCCAACGTCCTGACTTTC.

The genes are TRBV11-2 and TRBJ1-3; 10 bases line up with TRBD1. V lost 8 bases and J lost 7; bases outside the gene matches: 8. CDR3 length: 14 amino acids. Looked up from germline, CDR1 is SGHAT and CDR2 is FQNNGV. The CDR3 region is CASSGDRGRNTIYF. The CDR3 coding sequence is TGTGCCAGCTCAGGGGACAGGGGCCGGAACACCATATATTTT.

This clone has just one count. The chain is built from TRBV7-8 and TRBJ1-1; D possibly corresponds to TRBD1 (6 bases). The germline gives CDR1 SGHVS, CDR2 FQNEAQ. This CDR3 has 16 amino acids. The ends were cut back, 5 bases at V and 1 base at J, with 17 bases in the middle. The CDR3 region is CASSPISGAANTEAFF. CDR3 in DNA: TGTGCCAGCAGCCCAATCTCAGGGGCGGCGAACACTGAAGCTTTCTTT.

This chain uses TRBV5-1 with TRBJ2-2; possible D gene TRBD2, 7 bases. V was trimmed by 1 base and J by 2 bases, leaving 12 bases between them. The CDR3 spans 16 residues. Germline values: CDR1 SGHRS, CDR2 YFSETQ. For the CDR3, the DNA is TGCGCCAGCAGCTTGACGGCGGGGGCCAACACCGGGGAGCTGTTTTTT. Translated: CASSLTAGANTGELFF.

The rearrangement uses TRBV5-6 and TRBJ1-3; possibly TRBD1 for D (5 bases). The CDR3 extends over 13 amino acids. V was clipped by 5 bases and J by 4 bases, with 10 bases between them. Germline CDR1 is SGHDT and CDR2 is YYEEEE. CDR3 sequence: CASRMTDGNTIYF. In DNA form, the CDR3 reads TGTGCCAGCAGGATGACAGACGGAAACACCATATATTTT.

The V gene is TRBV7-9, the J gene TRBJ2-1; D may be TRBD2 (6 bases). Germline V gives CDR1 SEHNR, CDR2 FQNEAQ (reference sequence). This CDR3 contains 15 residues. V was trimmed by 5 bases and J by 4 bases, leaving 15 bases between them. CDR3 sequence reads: CASSPGRTQYNEQFF. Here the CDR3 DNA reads TGTGCCAGCAGCCCCGGGAGAACACAATACAATGAGCAGTTCTTC.

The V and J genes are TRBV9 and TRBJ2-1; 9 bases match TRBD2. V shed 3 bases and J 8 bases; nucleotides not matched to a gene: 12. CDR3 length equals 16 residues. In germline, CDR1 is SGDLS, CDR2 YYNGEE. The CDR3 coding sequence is TGTGCCAGCAGCGCTCTAGCGGGGAGAGGTCCTTATGAGCAGTTCTTC. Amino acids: CASSALAGRGPYEQFF.

This CDR3 reads CASSRGAGELFF. Written as DNA, the CDR3 is TGTGCCAGCAGCCGGGGGGCCGGGGAGCTGTTTTTT. The rearrangement uses TRBV7-6 and TRBJ2-2; 7 positions agree with TRBD2. Germline V lookup: CDR1 SGHVS, CDR2 FNYEAQ. V gave up 5 bases and J gave up 6 bases; unmatched junction bases: 0. CDR3 size: 12 residues. The full variable domain, in which reference TRBV7-6 and TRBJ2-2 provide the parts outside the CDR3, is GAGVSQSPRYKVTKRGQDVALRCDPISGHVSLYWYRQALGQGPEFLTYFNYEAQQDKSGLPNDRFSAERPEGSISTLTIQRTEQRDSAMYRCASSRGAGELFFGEGSRLTVL.

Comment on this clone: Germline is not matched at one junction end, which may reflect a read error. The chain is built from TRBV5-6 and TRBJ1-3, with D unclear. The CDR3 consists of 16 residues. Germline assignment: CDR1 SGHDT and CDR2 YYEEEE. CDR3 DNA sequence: TGTGCCAGCAGATTGGGAGGGCCCGACTCTGGAAACACCATATATTTT. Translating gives CASRLGGPDSGNTIYF.

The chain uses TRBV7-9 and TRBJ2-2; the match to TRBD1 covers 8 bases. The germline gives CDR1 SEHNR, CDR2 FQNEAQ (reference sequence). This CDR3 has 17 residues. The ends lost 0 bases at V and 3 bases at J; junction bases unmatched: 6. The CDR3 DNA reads TGTGCCAGCAGCTTAGCGGACGGACAGGGATACACCGGGGAGCTGTTTTTT. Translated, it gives CASSLADGQGYTGELFF. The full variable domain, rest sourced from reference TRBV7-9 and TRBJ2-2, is DTGVSQNPRHKITKRGQNVTFRCDPISEHNRLYWYRQTLGQGPEFLTYFQNEAQLEKSRLLSDRFSAERPKGSFSTLEIQRTEQGDSAMYLCASSLADGQGYTGELFFGEGSRLTVL.

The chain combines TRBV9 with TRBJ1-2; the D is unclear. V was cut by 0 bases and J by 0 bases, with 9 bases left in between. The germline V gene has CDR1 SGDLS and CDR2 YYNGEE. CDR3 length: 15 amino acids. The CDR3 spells CASSVEAEANYGYTF. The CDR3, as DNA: TGTGCCAGCAGCGTAGAGGCAGAGGCTAACTATGGCTACACCTTC.

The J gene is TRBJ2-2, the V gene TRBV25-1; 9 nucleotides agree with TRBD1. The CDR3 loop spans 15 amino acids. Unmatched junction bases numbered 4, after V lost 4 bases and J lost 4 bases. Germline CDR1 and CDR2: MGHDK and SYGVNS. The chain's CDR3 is CASSAPGQGTGELFF. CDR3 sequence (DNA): TGTGCCAGCAGTGCCCCGGGACAGGGCACCGGGGAGCTGTTTTTT.

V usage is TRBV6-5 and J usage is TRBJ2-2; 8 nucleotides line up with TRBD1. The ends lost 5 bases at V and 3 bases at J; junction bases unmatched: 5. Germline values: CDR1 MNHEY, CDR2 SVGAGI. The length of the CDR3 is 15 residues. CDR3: CASSRQGLDTGELFF. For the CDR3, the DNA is TGTGCCAGCAGTCGACAGGGGTTGGACACCGGGGAGCTGTTTTTT.

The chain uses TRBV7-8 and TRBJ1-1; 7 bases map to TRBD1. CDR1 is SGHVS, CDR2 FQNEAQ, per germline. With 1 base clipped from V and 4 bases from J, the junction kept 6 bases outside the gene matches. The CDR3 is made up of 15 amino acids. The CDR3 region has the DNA TGTGCCAGCAGCTTAGACAGGGGTGGGGGCACTGAAGCTTTCTTT. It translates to CASSLDRGGGTEAFF.

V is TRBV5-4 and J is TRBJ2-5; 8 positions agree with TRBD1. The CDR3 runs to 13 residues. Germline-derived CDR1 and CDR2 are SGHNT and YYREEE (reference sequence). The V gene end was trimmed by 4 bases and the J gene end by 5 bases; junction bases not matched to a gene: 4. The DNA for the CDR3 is TGTGCCAGCAGCGGCTGGGACAGGGAGACCCAGTACTTC. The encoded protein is CASSGWDRETQYF.

The CDR3 DNA is TGCGCCAGCTCTCTCGGGGAAGCTGGAACGGGGGGCCCCAACTACAATGAGCAGTTCTTC. Protein: CASSLGEAGTGGPNYNEQFF. This chain joins TRBV5-1 and TRBJ2-1; the D gene is possibly TRBD2 (7 bases). The V end lost 7 bases, the J end lost 3 bases, and 32 bases lay between the germline ends. The CDR3 is 20 amino acids. CDR1 SGHRS and CDR2 YFSETQ come from the germline V gene.

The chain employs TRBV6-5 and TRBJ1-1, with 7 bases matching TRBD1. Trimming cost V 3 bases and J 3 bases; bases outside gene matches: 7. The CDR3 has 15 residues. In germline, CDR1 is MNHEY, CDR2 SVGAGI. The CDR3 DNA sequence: TGTGCCAGCAGTTATTCGCACAGGGGTGACACTGAAGCTTTCTTT. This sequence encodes CASSYSHRGDTEAFF.

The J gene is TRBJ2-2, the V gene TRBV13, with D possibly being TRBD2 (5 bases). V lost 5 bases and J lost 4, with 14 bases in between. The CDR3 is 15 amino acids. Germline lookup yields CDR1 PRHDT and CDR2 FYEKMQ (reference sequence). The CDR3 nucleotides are TGTGCCAGCAGCGGAGACGGGGTTCTCACCGGGGAGCTGTTTTTT. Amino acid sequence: CASSGDGVLTGELFF.

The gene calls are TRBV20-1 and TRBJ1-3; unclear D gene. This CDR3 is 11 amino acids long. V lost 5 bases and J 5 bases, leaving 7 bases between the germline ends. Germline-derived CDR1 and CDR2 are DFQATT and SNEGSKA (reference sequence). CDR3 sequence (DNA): TGCAGTGCTCTTAGAAGAAACACCATATATTTT. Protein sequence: CSALRRNTIYF.

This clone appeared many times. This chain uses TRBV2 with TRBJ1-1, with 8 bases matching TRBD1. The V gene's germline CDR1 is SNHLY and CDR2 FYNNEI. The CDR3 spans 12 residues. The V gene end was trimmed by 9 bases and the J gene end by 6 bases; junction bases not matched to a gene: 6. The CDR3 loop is CASPDRVAEAFF. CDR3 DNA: TGTGCCAGTCCGGACAGGGTGGCTGAAGCTTTCTTT.

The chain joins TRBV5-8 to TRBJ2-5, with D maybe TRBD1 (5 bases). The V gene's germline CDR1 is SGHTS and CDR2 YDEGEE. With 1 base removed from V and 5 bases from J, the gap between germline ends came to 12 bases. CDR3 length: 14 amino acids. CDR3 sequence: CASSLLGARETQYF. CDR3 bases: TGTGCCAGCAGCTTGCTTGGGGCCCGCGAGACCCAGTACTTC.

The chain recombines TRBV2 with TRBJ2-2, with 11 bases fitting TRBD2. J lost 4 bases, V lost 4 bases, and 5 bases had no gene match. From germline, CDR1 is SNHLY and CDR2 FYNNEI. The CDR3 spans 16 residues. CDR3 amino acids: CASSGASGGSTGELFF. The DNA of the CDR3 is TGTGCCAGCAGTGGGGCTAGCGGGGGGAGCACCGGGGAGCTGTTTTTT.

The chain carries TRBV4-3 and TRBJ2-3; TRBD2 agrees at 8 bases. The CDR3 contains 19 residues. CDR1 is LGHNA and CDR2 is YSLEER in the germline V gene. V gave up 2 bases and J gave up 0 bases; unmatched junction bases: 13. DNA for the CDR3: TGCGCCAGCAGCCAAACTTTAGCGGGATGGGAAACTAGCACAGATACGCAGTATTTT. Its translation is CASSQTLAGWETSTDTQYF.

CDR3 sequence (DNA): TGCGCCAGCAAGGGACAGGCCCGATCTAATGAAAAACTGTTTTTT. It is translated as CASKGQARSNEKLFF. The rearrangement joins TRBV5-1 to TRBJ1-4; 8 bases agree with TRBD1. Germline assignment: CDR1 SGHRS and CDR2 YFSETQ. The CDR3 runs 15 residues. The J segment lost 3 bases and the V segment lost 6 bases, leaving 7 bases of the junction unmatched.

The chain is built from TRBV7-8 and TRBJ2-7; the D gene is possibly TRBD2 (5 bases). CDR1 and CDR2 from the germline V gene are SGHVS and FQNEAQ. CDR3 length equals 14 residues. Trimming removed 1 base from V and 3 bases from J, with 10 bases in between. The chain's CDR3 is CASSLGEMGYEQYF. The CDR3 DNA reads TGTGCCAGCAGCTTAGGGGAGATGGGCTACGAGCAGTACTTC.

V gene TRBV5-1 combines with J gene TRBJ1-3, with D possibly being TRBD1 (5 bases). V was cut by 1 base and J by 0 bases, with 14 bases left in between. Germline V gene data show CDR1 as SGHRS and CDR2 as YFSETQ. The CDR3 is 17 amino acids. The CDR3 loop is CASSLSSSGDSGNTIYF. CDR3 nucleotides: TGCGCCAGCAGCTTGTCATCATCGGGGGACTCTGGAAACACCATATATTTT.

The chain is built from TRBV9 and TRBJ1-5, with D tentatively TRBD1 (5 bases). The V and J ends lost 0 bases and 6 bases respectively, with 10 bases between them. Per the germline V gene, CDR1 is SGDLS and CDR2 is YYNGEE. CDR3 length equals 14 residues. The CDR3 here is CASSVGGETQPQHF. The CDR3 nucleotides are TGTGCCAGCAGCGTAGGGGGGGAGACTCAGCCCCAGCATTTT.

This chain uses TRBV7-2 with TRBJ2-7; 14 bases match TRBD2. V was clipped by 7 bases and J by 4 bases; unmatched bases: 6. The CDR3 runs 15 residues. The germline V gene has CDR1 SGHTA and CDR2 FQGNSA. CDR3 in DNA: TGTGCCAGCACCCTCGGGACTAGCGGGGGTTACGAGCAGTACTTC. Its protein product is CASTLGTSGGYEQYF.

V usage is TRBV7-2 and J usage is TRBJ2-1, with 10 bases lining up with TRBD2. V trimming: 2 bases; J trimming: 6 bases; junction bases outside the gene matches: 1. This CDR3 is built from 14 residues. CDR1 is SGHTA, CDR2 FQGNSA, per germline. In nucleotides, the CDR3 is TGTGCCAGCAGCTTAAGCGGGGGGGCCAATGAGCAGTTCTTC. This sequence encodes CASSLSGGANEQFF. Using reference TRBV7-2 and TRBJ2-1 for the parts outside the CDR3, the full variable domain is GAGVSQSPSNKVTEKGKDVELRCDPISGHTALYWYRQSLGQGLEFLIYFQGNSAPDKSGLPSDRFSAERTGGSVSTLTIQRTQQEDSAVYLCASSLSGGANEQFFGPGTRLTVL.

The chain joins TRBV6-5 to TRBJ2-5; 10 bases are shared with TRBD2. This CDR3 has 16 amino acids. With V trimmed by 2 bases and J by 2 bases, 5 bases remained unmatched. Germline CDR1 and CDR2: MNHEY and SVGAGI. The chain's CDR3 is CASSYGAGGPQETQYF. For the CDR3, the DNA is TGTGCCAGCAGTTACGGAGCGGGGGGGCCTCAAGAGACCCAGTACTTC.

Here the CDR3 reads CASSPAGTAPPNTEAFF. CDR3 coding DNA: TGCGCCAGCAGCCCCGCGGGGACAGCCCCCCCGAACACTGAAGCTTTCTTT. The rearrangement links TRBV4-3 to TRBJ1-1; 7 nucleotides align to TRBD1. This CDR3 contains 17 residues. CDR1 LGHNA and CDR2 YSLEER come from the germline V gene. Losses at the gene ends were 4 bases for V and 1 base for J; bases not matched to a gene: 12.